This is a list of T cell receptor beta chains from one sample in a study of T cell responses to AZD1222 COVID-19 vaccine. Data came from immunoSEQ multiplex PCR; TCRdb stores just in-frame clones and leaves some out. The sample holds some 130,000 clones, under 90% seen once. Sequencing used peripheral blood, obtained on day 0 of AZD1222 vaccination. Receptors were obtained from an adult in good health. The CDR3 runs from the conserved cysteine through the conserved F or W. A D gene is named only where the DNA matches it firmly.

TRBD1	TRBV5-1	TRBJ1-2	CASSSRSQGNHGYTF	TGCGCCAGCAGCTCCAGATCACAGGGGAACCACGGCTACACCTTC
TRBD2	TRBV7-2	TRBJ2-5	CASSLLGGTSVQETQYF	TGTGCCAGCAGCTTATTAGGTGGGACTAGCGTCCAAGAGACCCAGTACTTC
.	TRBV5-1	TRBJ2-2	CASSTTGELFF	TGCGCCAGCTCTACCACCGGGGAGCTGTTTTTT
.	TRBV7-8	TRBJ2-5	CASRHRQISQETQYF	TGTGCCAGCAGACATCGACAGATCTCTCAAGAGACCCAGTACTTC
.	TRBV5-1	TRBJ2-7	CASSLSRDTSYEQYF	TGCGCCAGCAGCTTGTCACGGGACACGTCCTACGAGCAGTACTTC
.	TRBV6-5	TRBJ2-7	CASSLDRYPIYEQYF	TGTGCCAGCAGTTTGGACCGCTACCCCATCTACGAGCAGTACTTC
.	TRBV6-5	TRBJ2-7	CASRRPNSYEQYF	TGTGCCAGCAGGAGACCGAACTCCTACGAGCAGTACTTC
.	TRBV4-2	TRBJ1-4	CASSQGPPGLQGEKLFF	TGTGCCAGCAGCCAAGGCCCACCTGGGCTCCAGGGTGAAAAACTGTTTTTT
.	TRBV7-8	TRBJ1-5	CASSLIQGNQPQHF	TGTGCCAGCAGTTTAATCCAGGGGAATCAGCCCCAGCATTTT
.	TRBV7-9	TRBJ1-1	CASSHGPSRPNTEAFF	TGTGCCAGCAGCCATGGTCCAAGCAGACCGAACACTGAAGCTTTCTTT
.	TRBV7-2	TRBJ2-1	CASSLESLQFF	TGTGCCAGCAGCTTAGAGAGTTTGCAGTTCTTC
.	TRBV6-6	TRBJ1-4	CASSSATNEKLFF	TGTGCCAGCAGCTCTGCAACTAATGAAAAACTGTTTTTT
.	TRBV5-1	TRBJ1-3	CASSLLPSLSGNTIYF	TGCGCCAGCAGCTTGTTACCGAGTCTTTCTGGAAACACCATATATTTT
.	TRBV7-2	TRBJ1-5	CASSLVEGMAQHF	TGTGCCAGCAGCTTAGTGGAGGGTATGGCCCAGCATTTT
TRBD1	TRBV5-4	TRBJ2-1	CASSLVGTDSNEQFF	TGTGCCAGCAGCTTGGTAGGGACAGATTCTAATGAGCAGTTCTTC